A single count supports the clone carrying this TCR beta chain. The sample belongs to a study of blood T cell repertoires in COVID-19. At the level of the study: Nucleic acid was either cDNA or gDNA, and it came from T cells, B-cell-depleted T cells, or PBMCs.

Assay: immunoSEQ multiplex PCR; the TCRdb copy retains only in-frame clones and omits some. Among roughly 100,000 clones listed, under 90% were seen once. With V trimmed by 3 bases and J by 7 bases, 7 bases remained unmatched. The CDR3 is 16 amino acids. Germline CDR1 reads KGHSH; CDR2 reads LQKENI. The genes are TRBV18 and TRBJ2-1; TRBD2 agrees at 12 bases. The receptor comes from a human donor in a cohort sampled during active or convalescent COVID-19. What was sequenced was peripheral blood. DNA of the CDR3: TGTGCCAGCTCACCCGTCACTAGCGGGGGGACGAATGAGCAGTTCTTC. Translated, it gives CASSPVTSGGTNEQFF. Complete variable domain (other parts from reference TRBV18 and TRBJ2-1): NAGVMQNPRHLVRRRGQEARLRCSPMKGHSHVYWYRQLPEEGLKFMVYLQKENIIDESGMPKERFSAEFPKEGPSILRIQQVVRGDSAAYFCASSPVTSGGTNEQFFGPGTRLTVL.